These 15 T cell receptor beta chains originate from one sample sequenced in a study of cytomegalovirus exposure and HLA in healthy donors. Researchers ran the PCR with 60 Vbeta and 13 Jbeta primers. The data were produced by immunoSEQ multiplex PCR, yet TCRdb's version contains in-frame clones alone and is incomplete. This sample carries about 120,000 clones, around 82% of them seen once, and the ten largest clones take about a tenth. The specimen was PBMCs. Receptors originate from a man between 25 and 39 years old in good health and CMV-seropositive.

With respect to this clone: The sample holds other DNA sequences that translate to the same CDR3. This chain connects TRBV5-1 to TRBJ1-4; TRBD1 matches 10 bases. Germline V gene lookup returns CDR1 SGHRS and CDR2 YFSETQ. The CDR3 loop spans 18 amino acids. Losses at the gene ends were 5 bases for V and 0 bases for J; bases not matched to a gene: 10. The CDR3 region has the DNA TGCGCCAGCAGTCTCACAGGACAGGGGGGAGCAACTAATGAAAAACTGTTTTTT. Its protein product is CASSLTGQGGATNEKLFF.

There are a few counts of this clone. This sequence joins TRBV9 and TRBJ2-1; 11 positions match TRBD2. V trimming: 0 bases; J trimming: 7 bases; junction bases outside the gene matches: 6. Germline CDR1 reads SGDLS; CDR2 reads YYNGEE. The CDR3 loop spans 16 amino acids. The CDR3 sequence: CASSVARTSGSNEQFF. DNA of the CDR3: TGTGCCAGCAGCGTAGCTCGGACTAGCGGGTCGAATGAGCAGTTCTTC.

The chain is built from TRBV28 and TRBJ2-7; TRBD1 might be the D (6 bases). Trimming removed 6 bases at V and 2 bases at J, with 8 bases between. The germline gives CDR1 MDHEN, CDR2 SYDVKM. The CDR3 loop spans 12 amino acids. The CDR3 nucleotides are TGTGCCAGCAGGCCAGGGGCCTACGAGCAGTACTTC. Protein: CASRPGAYEQYF.

The CDR3 here is CASSEYPGHPYEQYF. The CDR3 DNA is TGCGCCAGCAGTGAGTACCCGGGACACCCCTACGAGCAGTACTTC. V is TRBV10-1 and J is TRBJ2-7; D might be TRBD1 (6 bases). The CDR3 extends over 15 amino acids. Germline V CDR1 and CDR2: WNHNN, SYGVQD (reference sequence). Trimming left V 1 base short and J 2 bases short, with 12 bases between.

The V and J genes are TRBV18 and TRBJ2-7, with TRBD1 as a possible D gene (6 bases). Germline CDR1 reads KGHSH; CDR2 reads LQKENI. This CDR3 spans 15 amino acids. Trimming pared 0 bases from V and 0 bases from J, leaving 9 bases between. The CDR3 nucleotides are TGTGCCAGCTCACCACCGGACAGAGCCTCCTACGAGCAGTACTTC. Translating gives CASSPPDRASYEQYF.

V gene TRBV19 combines with J gene TRBJ2-2; TRBD2 matches at 9 bases. Per the germline V gene, CDR1 is LNHDA and CDR2 is SQIVND (reference sequence). This CDR3 comprises 16 residues. V dropped 6 bases and J dropped 6; count of bases not matched to a gene: 11. The CDR3 bases are TGTGCCAGTAGGGCTAGCGGGGCCTTGAAGGCCGGGGAGCTGTTTTTT. Translation gives CASRASGALKAGELFF.

The chain is built from TRBV19 and TRBJ2-7, with a weak D call TRBD1 (6 bases). The germline V gene has CDR1 LNHDA and CDR2 SQIVND (reference sequence). V was cut by 5 bases and J by 7 bases, with 18 bases left in between. CDR3 length: 14 residues. The CDR3 nucleotides read TGTGCCAGTAGTTCAGGGGCCTCGGTTAATGAGCAGTACTTC. Translated, it gives CASSSGASVNEQYF.

Only one count was recorded for this clone. The V and J genes are TRBV7-7 and TRBJ2-5; weak D call: TRBD1 (6 bases). The CDR3 has 14 amino acids. The V and J ends lost 4 bases and 8 bases respectively, with 17 bases between them. Looked up from germline, CDR1 is SSHAT and CDR2 is FNYEAQ (reference sequence). This CDR3 reads CASSSETGWGTQYF. CDR3 nucleotides: TGTGCCAGCAGCTCCGAGACAGGCTGGGGAACCCAGTACTTC.

V and J are TRBV7-2 and TRBJ1-1; D is unresolved. The germline CDR1 and CDR2 sequences are SGHTA and FQGNSA. Trimming shortened V by 2 bases and J by 0 bases, and 7 bases separated the two germline ends. The CDR3 runs to 14 residues. CDR3 in DNA: TGTGCCAGCAGCTTAAACAGATTGAACACTGAAGCTTTCTTT. Residues: CASSLNRLNTEAFF.

The chain links TRBV4-3 to TRBJ2-3; TRBD2 matches 9 bases. With 1 base clipped from V and 1 base from J, the junction kept 15 bases outside the gene matches. The CDR3 extends over 20 amino acids. Germline V gene sequence: CDR1 LGHNA, CDR2 YSLEER. The CDR3 coding sequence is TGCGCCAGCAGCCAAGGGCTTAGTTTGGGACTAGCTAAGGGCACAGATACGCAGTATTTT. Its protein product is CASSQGLSLGLAKGTDTQYF.

This chain links TRBV5-1 with TRBJ1-2; D remains unclear. Trimming left V 4 bases short and J 4 bases short, with 14 bases between. From germline, CDR1 is SGHRS and CDR2 YFSETQ. This CDR3 is 14 amino acids long. CDR3 sequence: CASSPEGSFYGYTF. CDR3 DNA: TGCGCCAGCAGCCCGGAGGGCAGCTTCTATGGCTACACCTTC. The full variable domain, its missing parts supplied by reference TRBV5-1 and TRBJ1-2, is KAGVTQTPRYLIKTRGQQVTLSCSPISGHRSVSWYQQTPGQGLQFLFEYFSETQRNKGNFPGRFSGRQFSNSRSEMNVSTLELGDSALYLCASSPEGSFYGYTFGSGTRLTVV.

Comments on this clone: At one of its ends the junction is not consistent with the germline gene, which may arise from a read error. The J gene is TRBJ1-2, the V gene TRBV7-9; TRBD1 matches 11 bases. CDR1 is SEHNR and CDR2 is FQNEAQ in the germline V gene (reference sequence). The CDR3 is 15 amino acids. The CDR3: CSSSLIGTGGYGYTF. The CDR3 DNA sequence: TGTTCCAGCAGCTTAATCGGGACAGGGGGGTATGGCTACACCTTC.

This chain links TRBV6-1 with TRBJ1-5; TRBD1 is a possible D gene (5 bases). This CDR3 is 15 amino acids long. CDR1 is MNHNS, CDR2 SASEGT, per germline. V was trimmed by 6 bases and J by 3 bases, leaving 15 bases between them. The CDR3 nucleotides read TGTGCCAGCAGGGAGGGAATGGGACCCAATCAGCCCCAGCATTTT. Residues: CASREGMGPNQPQHF.

The chain links TRBV27 to TRBJ1-2, with TRBD1 matching over 8 bases. The CDR3 covers 15 residues. Per the germline V gene, CDR1 is MNHEY and CDR2 is SMNVEV (reference sequence). The V and J ends lost 1 base and 5 bases, in that order; junction bases with no gene match: 6. The CDR3 nucleotides read TGTGCCAGCAGTTTATTTTCCGACAGGGGTTATGGCTACACCTTC. Its translation: CASSLFSDRGYGYTF.

This sequence joins TRBV6-5 and TRBJ2-7, with 10 bases fitting TRBD2. This CDR3 region has 14 residues. CDR1 MNHEY and CDR2 SVGAGI come from the germline V gene. V was clipped by 7 bases and J by 5 bases; unmatched bases: 8. The CDR3 coding sequence is TGTGCCAGCACTATACTAGCGGGACATGACGAGCAGTACTTC. This codes for CASTILAGHDEQYF.